This is a list of T cell receptor beta chains from one sample in a study of cytomegalovirus exposure and HLA in healthy donors. Profiled with immunoSEQ multiplex PCR; TCRdb holds only in-frame clones, not every one. The data hold approximately 190,000 clones, with approximately 70% observed a single time. Sequencing was performed on PBMCs. The receptors shown here come from a woman in her twenties or thirties in good health and CMV-seronegative. The CDR3 runs from the conserved cysteine through the conserved F or W. Each record gives: clone size, D gene, J gene, V gene, CDR3 protein, CDR3 DNA. D genes are given only for firm matches. Clone size is not always given. Where it is, it says once, few, many or a class for expanded clones.

abundance: -
d_gene: -
j_gene: TRBJ2-1
v_gene: TRBV13
CDR3aa: CASSDSVRNEQFF
CDR3nt: TGTGCCAGCAGCGACAGTGTACGCAATGAGCAGTTCTTC

abundance: -
d_gene: -
j_gene: TRBJ2-7
v_gene: TRBV20-1
CDR3aa: CSARDSFEQYF
CDR3nt: TGCAGTGCTCGAGACAGTTTCGAGCAGTACTTC

abundance: -
d_gene: TRBD1
j_gene: TRBJ2-2
v_gene: TRBV18
CDR3aa: CASSPRAGTERELFF
CDR3nt: TGTGCCAGCTCACCACGTGCCGGGACAGAGCGGGAGCTGTTTTTT

abundance: few
d_gene: -
j_gene: TRBJ2-2
v_gene: TRBV6-1
CDR3aa: CASSVLARDIGELFF
CDR3nt: TGTGCCAGCAGTGTTCTAGCGAGAGACATCGGGGAGCTGTTTTTT

abundance: -
d_gene: TRBD2
j_gene: TRBJ2-1
v_gene: TRBV11-1
CDR3aa: CASSLAAWGLAGVLNEQFF
CDR3nt: TGTGCCAGCAGCTTAGCGGCGTGGGGACTAGCGGGAGTGTTGAATGAGCAGTTCTTC

abundance: -
d_gene: -
j_gene: TRBJ2-5
v_gene: TRBV29-1
CDR3aa: CSVGDFQETQYF
CDR3nt: TGCAGCGTGGGGGACTTCCAAGAGACCCAGTACTTC

abundance: -
d_gene: TRBD1
j_gene: TRBJ1-5
v_gene: TRBV4-1
CDR3aa: CASSRDRVTQPQHF
CDR3nt: TGCGCCAGCAGCCGGGACAGAGTGACTCAGCCCCAGCATTTT

abundance: -
d_gene: TRBD1
j_gene: TRBJ2-3
v_gene: TRBV7-3
CDR3aa: CATTGPRDRPSDTQYF
CDR3nt: TGTGCCACCACAGGTCCCCGGGACAGGCCTTCAGATACGCAGTATTTT

abundance: -
d_gene: TRBD2
j_gene: TRBJ2-3
v_gene: TRBV7-9
CDR3aa: CASSHPRRLAGVRDTQYF
CDR3nt: TGTGCCAGCAGCCACCCCCGCAGGCTAGCGGGAGTGAGAGATACGCAGTATTTT

abundance: -
d_gene: -
j_gene: TRBJ1-4
v_gene: TRBV19
CDR3aa: CASSTRQVSNEKLFF
CDR3nt: TGTGCCAGTAGTACCAGACAGGTCTCTAATGAAAAACTGTTTTTT

abundance: -
d_gene: -
j_gene: TRBJ1-1
v_gene: TRBV7-9
CDR3aa: CASTGELLHTEAFF
CDR3nt: TGTGCCAGCACGGGAGAACTTTTGCACACTGAAGCTTTCTTT

abundance: medium-sized
d_gene: -
j_gene: TRBJ1-1
v_gene: TRBV10-1
CDR3aa: CASSDPKTGPFLEAEAFF
CDR3nt: TGCGCCAGCAGTGACCCCAAAACCGGCCCCTTTTTAGAGGCTGAAGCTTTCTTT

abundance: -
d_gene: -
j_gene: TRBJ2-1
v_gene: TRBV28
CDR3aa: CASSFPQLAYNEQFF
CDR3nt: TGTGCCAGCAGCTTCCCCCAACTAGCCTACAATGAGCAGTTCTTC

abundance: once
d_gene: TRBD1
j_gene: TRBJ2-3
v_gene: TRBV29-1
CDR3aa: CSVGPLLQGSSTDTQYF
CDR3nt: TGCAGCGTTGGCCCCCTCTTACAGGGGTCTAGCACAGATACGCAGTATTTT

abundance: medium-sized
d_gene: -
j_gene: TRBJ1-2
v_gene: TRBV19
CDR3aa: CASSMAGPQANYGYTF
CDR3nt: TGTGCCAGTAGTATGGCAGGGCCCCAAGCTAACTATGGCTACACCTTC

abundance: few
d_gene: -
j_gene: TRBJ2-7
v_gene: TRBV7-9
CDR3aa: CSSSLASVEQYF
CDR3nt: TGTTCCAGCAGCTTAGCGTCGGTGGAGCAGTACTTC

abundance: -
d_gene: -
j_gene: TRBJ2-6
v_gene: TRBV6-4
CDR3aa: CASSDSGAGANVLTF
CDR3nt: TGTGCCAGCAGTGACTCCGGGGCTGGGGCCAACGTCCTGACTTTC

abundance: -
d_gene: -
j_gene: TRBJ2-5
v_gene: TRBV29-1
CDR3aa: CSVMDSQETQYF
CDR3nt: TGCAGCGTTATGGACAGCCAAGAGACCCAGTACTTC

abundance: once
d_gene: -
j_gene: TRBJ1-4
v_gene: TRBV21-1
CDR3aa: CASNRGQGNEKLFF
CDR3nt: TGTGCCAGCAACCGGGGACAGGGTAATGAAAAACTGTTTTTT

abundance: few
d_gene: TRBD1
j_gene: TRBJ1-1
v_gene: TRBV7-2
CDR3aa: CASSDRRVGQGVTEAFF
CDR3nt: TGTGCCAGCAGCGACAGACGGGTCGGACAGGGAGTAACTGAAGCTTTCTTT

abundance: -
d_gene: -
j_gene: TRBJ2-7
v_gene: TRBV7-8
CDR3aa: CASSNPTGPYEQYF
CDR3nt: TGTGCCAGCAGCAACCCAACAGGGCCCTACGAGCAGTACTTC

abundance: -
d_gene: -
j_gene: TRBJ1-1
v_gene: TRBV7-2
CDR3aa: CASSLEFTGNTEAFF
CDR3nt: TGTGCCAGCAGCTTGGAGTTCACAGGCAACACTGAAGCTTTCTTT

abundance: -
d_gene: TRBD1
j_gene: TRBJ1-4
v_gene: TRBV5-1
CDR3aa: CASSLRDRGGEKLFF
CDR3nt: TGCGCCAGCAGCTTACGGGACAGGGGTGGGGAAAAACTGTTTTTT

abundance: -
d_gene: -
j_gene: TRBJ1-2
v_gene: TRBV18
CDR3aa: CASSPYKTANYGYTF
CDR3nt: TGTGCCAGCTCACCATATAAGACAGCAAACTATGGCTACACCTTC

abundance: -
d_gene: TRBD2
j_gene: TRBJ2-1
v_gene: TRBV4-2
CDR3aa: CASSHGTSGDEQFF
CDR3nt: TGTGCCAGCAGCCATGGGACTAGCGGCGATGAGCAGTTCTTC

abundance: -
d_gene: TRBD1
j_gene: TRBJ1-1
v_gene: TRBV29-1
CDR3aa: CSVRTGGTEAFF
CDR3nt: TGCAGCGTCCGAACAGGGGGGACTGAAGCTTTCTTT

abundance: -
d_gene: TRBD2
j_gene: TRBJ2-2
v_gene: TRBV30
CDR3aa: CAWSGGLTSGAGELFF
CDR3nt: TGTGCCTGGAGTGGAGGATTGACTAGCGGGGCCGGGGAGCTGTTTTTT

abundance: -
d_gene: TRBD1
j_gene: TRBJ2-6
v_gene: TRBV4-1
CDR3aa: CASSLPGQLSGANVLTF
CDR3nt: TGCGCCAGCAGCCTTCCGGGACAGCTCTCTGGGGCCAACGTCCTGACTTTC

abundance: -
d_gene: -
j_gene: TRBJ1-3
v_gene: TRBV19
CDR3aa: CASRPTVSGNTIYF
CDR3nt: TGTGCCAGTAGGCCAACGGTCTCTGGAAACACCATATATTTT

abundance: few
d_gene: -
j_gene: TRBJ1-1
v_gene: TRBV4-2
CDR3aa: CASSQQIGDTYEYTEAFF
CDR3nt: TGTGCCAGCAGCCAACAAATCGGTGACACCTACGAGTACACTGAAGCTTTCTTT

abundance: -
d_gene: -
j_gene: TRBJ2-1
v_gene: TRBV15
CDR3aa: CATSGGLVNEQFF
CDR3nt: TGTGCCACCTCGGGGGGCCTTGTAAATGAGCAGTTCTTC

abundance: -
d_gene: -
j_gene: TRBJ1-1
v_gene: TRBV15
CDR3aa: CATSREGSKTEAFF
CDR3nt: TGTGCCACCAGCAGAGAGGGCAGTAAAACTGAAGCTTTCTTT

abundance: -
d_gene: -
j_gene: TRBJ1-1
v_gene: TRBV30
CDR3aa: CAWPQNTEAFF
CDR3nt: TGTGCCTGGCCACAGAACACTGAAGCTTTCTTT

abundance: -
d_gene: TRBD2
j_gene: TRBJ2-1
v_gene: TRBV9
CDR3aa: CASSVALAGNHEQFF
CDR3nt: TGTGCCAGCAGCGTAGCCCTAGCGGGAAACCATGAGCAGTTCTTC

abundance: -
d_gene: TRBD2
j_gene: TRBJ2-5
v_gene: TRBV9
CDR3aa: CASSARWTSGKETQYF
CDR3nt: TGTGCCAGCAGCGCAAGATGGACTAGCGGGAAAGAGACCCAGTACTTC

abundance: -
d_gene: TRBD1
j_gene: TRBJ1-2
v_gene: TRBV15
CDR3aa: CATSRVDRDDYGYTF
CDR3nt: TGTGCCACCAGCAGAGTCGACAGGGACGACTATGGCTACACCTTC

abundance: -
d_gene: -
j_gene: TRBJ1-1
v_gene: TRBV10-2
CDR3aa: CASKARVYTEAFF
CDR3nt: TGCGCCAGCAAAGCGAGGGTGTACACTGAAGCTTTCTTT

abundance: -
d_gene: TRBD2
j_gene: TRBJ2-5
v_gene: TRBV5-1
CDR3aa: CASSFTGTSGIRQETQYF
CDR3nt: TGCGCCAGCAGCTTCACCGGGACTAGCGGGATCCGGCAAGAGACCCAGTACTTC

abundance: -
d_gene: -
j_gene: TRBJ2-2
v_gene: TRBV2
CDR3aa: CASSVSASRGGELFF
CDR3nt: TGTGCCAGCAGTGTCTCGGCTAGCCGGGGCGGGGAGCTGTTTTTT

abundance: few
d_gene: TRBD1
j_gene: TRBJ1-4
v_gene: TRBV19
CDR3aa: CASTNRGHNEKLFF
CDR3nt: TGTGCCAGCACAAACAGGGGTCATAATGAAAAACTGTTTTTT

abundance: -
d_gene: -
j_gene: TRBJ2-7
v_gene: TRBV27
CDR3aa: CASSLTGTISSYEQYF
CDR3nt: TGTGCCAGCAGCCTCACCGGGACAATAAGCTCCTACGAGCAGTACTTC

abundance: -
d_gene: TRBD1
j_gene: TRBJ2-7
v_gene: TRBV7-6
CDR3aa: CASSAQGAGGSYEQYF
CDR3nt: TGTGCCAGCAGTGCTCAGGGGGCAGGGGGCTCCTACGAGCAGTACTTC

abundance: once
d_gene: TRBD1
j_gene: TRBJ1-2
v_gene: TRBV5-8
CDR3aa: CASSYRGWGYTF
CDR3nt: TGTGCCAGCAGCTACAGGGGTTGGGGCTACACCTTC

abundance: few
d_gene: -
j_gene: TRBJ2-5
v_gene: TRBV5-4
CDR3aa: CASSSRGQETQYF
CDR3nt: TGTGCCAGCAGCTCACGGGGACAAGAGACCCAGTACTTC

abundance: -
d_gene: TRBD1
j_gene: TRBJ1-2
v_gene: TRBV4-1
CDR3aa: CASSQEVRRDRDHYGYTF
CDR3nt: TGCGCCAGCAGCCAAGAAGTACGCCGGGACAGGGATCACTATGGCTACACCTTC

abundance: -
d_gene: -
j_gene: TRBJ2-5
v_gene: TRBV19
CDR3aa: CATSGLLTGETQYF
CDR3nt: TGTGCCACCTCGGGACTCCTGACGGGGGAGACCCAGTACTTC

abundance: -
d_gene: -
j_gene: TRBJ1-1
v_gene: TRBV21-1
CDR3aa: CASSKAHRQDTEAFF
CDR3nt: TGTGCCAGCAGCAAAGCACACAGACAGGACACTGAAGCTTTCTTT

abundance: -
d_gene: -
j_gene: TRBJ1-4
v_gene: TRBV5-4
CDR3aa: CASSWGGGNEKLFF
CDR3nt: TGTGCCAGCAGCTGGGGAGGGGGGAATGAAAAACTGTTTTTT

abundance: -
d_gene: TRBD2
j_gene: TRBJ2-1
v_gene: TRBV4-1
CDR3aa: CASSQQLAGGRNEQFF
CDR3nt: TGCGCCAGCAGCCAACAACTAGCGGGGGGGCGGAATGAGCAGTTCTTC

abundance: once
d_gene: -
j_gene: TRBJ2-7
v_gene: TRBV29-1
CDR3aa: CSVDSATGTEIRGEQYF
CDR3nt: TGCAGCGTTGACTCCGCGACCGGGACTGAGATACGGGGCGAGCAGTACTTC

abundance: -
d_gene: TRBD1
j_gene: TRBJ1-2
v_gene: TRBV5-6
CDR3aa: CASSLVWGTVTNYGYTF
CDR3nt: TGTGCCAGCAGCTTGGTTTGGGGGACAGTTACTAACTATGGCTACACCTTC

abundance: once
d_gene: TRBD1
j_gene: TRBJ1-1
v_gene: TRBV25-1
CDR3aa: CASSDQGARAGTTGAFF
CDR3nt: TGTGCCAGCAGTGATCAGGGGGCGAGAGCGGGGACCACTGGAGCTTTCTTT

abundance: -
d_gene: TRBD1
j_gene: TRBJ1-5
v_gene: TRBV9
CDR3aa: CASSATGGTQPQHF
CDR3nt: TGTGCCAGCAGTGCGACAGGGGGCACGCAGCCCCAGCATTTT

abundance: -
d_gene: -
j_gene: TRBJ1-1
v_gene: TRBV10-1
CDR3aa: CASSESGRGETEAFF
CDR3nt: TGCGCCAGCAGTGAGTCCGGCAGGGGTGAGACTGAAGCTTTCTTT